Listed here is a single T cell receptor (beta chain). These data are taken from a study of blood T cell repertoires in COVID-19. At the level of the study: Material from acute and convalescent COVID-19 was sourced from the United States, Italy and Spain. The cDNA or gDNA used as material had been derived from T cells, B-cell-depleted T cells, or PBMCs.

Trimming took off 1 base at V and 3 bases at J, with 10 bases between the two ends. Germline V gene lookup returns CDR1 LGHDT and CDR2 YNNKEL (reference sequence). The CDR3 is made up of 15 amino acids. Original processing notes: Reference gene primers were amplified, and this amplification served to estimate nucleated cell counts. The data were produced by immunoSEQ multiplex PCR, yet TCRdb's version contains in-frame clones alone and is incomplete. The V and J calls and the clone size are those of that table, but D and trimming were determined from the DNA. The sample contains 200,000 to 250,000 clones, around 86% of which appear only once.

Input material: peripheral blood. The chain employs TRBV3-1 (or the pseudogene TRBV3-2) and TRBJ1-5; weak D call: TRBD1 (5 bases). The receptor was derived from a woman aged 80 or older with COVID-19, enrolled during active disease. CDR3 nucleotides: TGTGCCAGCAGCCAAGGCGGGGGGACCAATCAGCCCCAGCATTTT. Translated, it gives CASSQGGGTNQPQHF.